The sequence of this TCR beta chain was determined in a study of blood T cell repertoires in COVID-19. Produced via immunoSEQ multiplex PCR; TCRdb's table is partial and in-frame only. The sample lists 180,000 or so clones, about 88% occurring once. The CDR3 runs 14 residues. After removal of 5 bases from V and 5 bases from J, the junction contained 6 bases not matched to a gene. The germline gives CDR1 SEHNR, CDR2 FQNEAQ (reference sequence). This receptor was obtained from a woman older than 75 in a cohort sampled during active or convalescent COVID-19. The sample was peripheral blood. The chain has TRBV7-9 and TRBJ2-4; 7 nucleotides align to TRBD1. The DNA for the CDR3 is TGTGCCAGCAGCCGAACAGGGGACCAAAACATTCAGTACTTC. This gives the protein CASSRTGDQNIQYF.